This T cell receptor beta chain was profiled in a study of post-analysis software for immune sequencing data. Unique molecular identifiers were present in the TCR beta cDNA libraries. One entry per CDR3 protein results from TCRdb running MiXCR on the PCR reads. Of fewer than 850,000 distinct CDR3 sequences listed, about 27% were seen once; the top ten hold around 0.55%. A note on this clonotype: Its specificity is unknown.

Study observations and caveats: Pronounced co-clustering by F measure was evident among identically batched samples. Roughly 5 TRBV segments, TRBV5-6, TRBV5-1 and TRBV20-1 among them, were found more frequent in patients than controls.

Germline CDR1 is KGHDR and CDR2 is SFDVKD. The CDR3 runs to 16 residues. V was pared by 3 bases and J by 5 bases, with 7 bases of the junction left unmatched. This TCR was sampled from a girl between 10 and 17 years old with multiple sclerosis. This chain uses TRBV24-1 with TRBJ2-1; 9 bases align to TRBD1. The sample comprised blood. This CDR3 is CATSDIGQGRNNEQFF. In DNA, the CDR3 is TGTGCCACCAGTGATATCGGACAGGGGCGAAACAATGAGCAGTTCTTC.